Shown below are 2 T cell receptor beta chains from a single sample sequenced in a study of blood T cell repertoires in COVID-19. The assay was immunoSEQ multiplex PCR, and TCRdb's table has in-frame clones only and misses some. The sample includes some 270,000 clones, approximately 85% of them seen just once. The sequenced sample was peripheral blood. The receptor set was obtained from a woman in her seventies with acute or convalescent COVID-19.

The table lists this clone with a few counts. This rearrangement joins TRBV3-1 (or the pseudogene TRBV3-2) to TRBJ1-4; TRBD1 might be the D (6 bases). CDR3 length equals 14 residues. V lost 2 bases to trimming and J lost 8 bases, with 12 bases between them. Germline CDR1 LGHDT, CDR2 YNNKEL (reference sequence). CDR3 in amino acids: CASSQQGYEEKLFF. The CDR3, as DNA: TGTGCCAGCAGCCAACAGGGGTACGAAGAAAAACTGTTTTTT.

V and J are TRBV4-1 and TRBJ1-1, with D tentatively TRBD1 (6 bases). V was shortened by 1 base and J by 11 bases, with 23 bases between the two germline ends. The germline V gene has CDR1 MGHRA and CDR2 YSYEKL. The CDR3 totals 16 residues. The CDR3 region has the DNA TGCGCCAGCAGCCAAGTAGTCGCGGGGGCGCGGGAACTGGCTTTCTTT. Translating gives CASSQVVAGARELAFF.